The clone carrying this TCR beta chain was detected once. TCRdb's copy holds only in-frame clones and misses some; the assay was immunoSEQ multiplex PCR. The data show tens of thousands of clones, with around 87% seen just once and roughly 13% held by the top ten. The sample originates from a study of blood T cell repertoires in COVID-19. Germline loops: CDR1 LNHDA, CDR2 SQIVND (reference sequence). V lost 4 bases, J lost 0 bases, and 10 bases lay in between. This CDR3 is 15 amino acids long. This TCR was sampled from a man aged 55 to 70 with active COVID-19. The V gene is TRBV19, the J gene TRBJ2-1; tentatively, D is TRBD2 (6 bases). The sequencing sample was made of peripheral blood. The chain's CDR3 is CASSRDFSSYNEQFF. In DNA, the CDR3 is TGTGCCAGTAGTAGGGACTTTAGCTCCTACAATGAGCAGTTCTTC. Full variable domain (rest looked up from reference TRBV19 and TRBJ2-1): DGGITQSPKYLFRKEGQNVTLSCEQNLNHDAMYWYRQDPGQGLRLIYYSQIVNDFQKGDIAEGYSVSREKKESFPLTVTSAQKNPTAFYLCASSRDFSSYNEQFFGPGTRLTVL.